The source of this T cell receptor (beta chain) is a study of response to subunit inactivated influenza vaccine. Trimming cost V 0 bases and J 0 bases, with 6 bases left between them. CDR1 is SGHTA and CDR2 is FQGNSA in the germline V gene. The CDR3 runs 15 residues. As for this clonotype: The antigen remains unidentified.

TCRdb recomputed calls from the RT-PCR reads with MiXCR, one row per CDR3 protein. Found here are hundreds of thousands of distinct CDR3 sequences, about a fifth of them singletons; the top ten hold under 13%. The study's findings and limits: T cells newly recruited by each seasonal influenza vaccination are few, the authors suggested.

The chain has TRBV7-2 and TRBJ1-5, with D perhaps matching TRBD1 (5 bases). The sequencing used PBMCs from blood, collected 4 to 6 days after vaccination. The TCR sequence derives from a man between 50 and 59 years old who received an inactivated influenza vaccine. The CDR3 region has the DNA TGTGCCAGCAGCTTAGCCAGGGCTAGCAATCAGCCCCAGCATTTT. Its protein is CASSLARASNQPQHF.